This T cell receptor (beta chain) was captured in a study of T-cell memory formation after mild COVID-19. Findings and limits, study-wide: Day 15 to 85 contracting clones showed balanced CD4/CD8; later expanders leaned CD4+. CD4+ clones that contracted lay mainly in CM and EM; CD8+ ones lay in EMRA. The study detected some responding clones in pre-infection memory, suggesting cross-reactive memory joined.

In this sample, this clonotype turned up many times. The antigen remains undetermined. Constant-segment primers were used for 5'RACE, and the resulting TCR alpha and TCR beta cDNA libraries carried sample barcodes and UMIs. TCRdb reprocessed the 5' RACE reads with MiXCR, giving one entry per CDR3 protein. The table shows some 150,000 distinct CDR3 sequences, with 6% to 7% occurring only once. The CDR3 contains 12 residues. With 4 bases removed from V and 3 bases from J, the gap between germline ends came to 10 bases. Germline V gene sequence: CDR1 DFQATT, CDR2 SNEGSKA (reference sequence). The rearrangement uses TRBV20-1 and TRBJ2-7, with no clear D. The receptor was isolated from an adult woman who had mild COVID-19 (a few samples of this study predate the infection). Cell type and time point are not known. Sample: PBMCs or a T cell subset sorted from them (not recorded which). The CDR3 loop is CSANHNRYEQYF. The CDR3, as DNA: TGCAGTGCTAATCATAATCGCTACGAGCAGTACTTC.